The present T cell receptor beta chain was sequenced within a study of cytomegalovirus exposure and HLA in healthy donors. Primers included in the PCR were 60 Vbeta and 13 Jbeta primers. Profiling relied on immunoSEQ multiplex PCR, and the TCRdb table lists in-frame clones only, not all of them. The table lists about 130,000 clones, around 85% of them singletons. In this sample, this clone turned up a few times. The CDR3 runs to 14 residues. Germline lookup yields CDR1 SGHTA and CDR2 FQGNSA. V lost 7 bases, J lost 5 bases, and 7 bases stayed unmatched. Sequencing input: PBMCs. The TCR sequence derives from a boy aged 5 to 17 in good health and CMV-seronegative. The chain combines TRBV7-2 with TRBJ1-1, with 10 positions matching TRBD1. CDR3 in amino acids: CASTPGTGVTEAFF. CDR3 DNA sequence: TGTGCCAGCACTCCCGGGACAGGGGTGACTGAAGCTTTCTTT.